Shown below are 8 T cell receptor beta chains from a single sample sequenced in a study of shared clonotypes between healthy human individuals. Sequenced by immunoSEQ multiplex PCR; TCRdb stores in-frame clones only, minus some. The table shows fewer than 850,000 clones, with 72% occurring only once. Input material: memory CD4+ T cells sorted from blood. Stated subset: CD45RA-negative fraction. All receptors come from a young woman in good health.

This clone occurred a few times. The chain couples TRBV5-6 to TRBJ2-7, with 8 nucleotides matching TRBD2. The V segment lost 0 bases and the J segment 4 bases; nucleotides outside the gene matches: 6. The germline CDR1 and CDR2 sequences are SGHDT and YYEEEE. This CDR3 is built from 15 residues. In nucleotides, the CDR3 is TGTGCCAGCAGCTTGGTTAGCGGGATAGCGTACGAGCAGTACTTC. Translation: CASSLVSGIAYEQYF. Full variable domain (missing parts from reference TRBV5-6 and TRBJ2-7): DAGVTQSPTHLIKTRGQQVTLRCSPKSGHDTVSWYQQALGQGPQFIFQYYEEEERQRGNFPDRFSGHQFPNYSSELNVNALLLGDSALYLCASSLVSGIAYEQYFGPGTRLTVT.

CDR3 amino acids: CASSWWNNEQFF. CDR3 DNA: TGTGCCAGTAGTTGGTGGAACAATGAGCAGTTCTTC. This rearrangement joins TRBV19 to TRBJ2-1, with D unclear. Germline lookup yields CDR1 LNHDA and CDR2 SQIVND (reference sequence). The V end lost 5 bases, the J end lost 5 bases, and 7 bases lay between the germline ends. The CDR3 contains 12 residues.

The rearrangement uses TRBV5-4 and TRBJ2-1; the match to TRBD1 covers 7 bases. J was trimmed by 2 bases and V by 0 bases; bases with no gene match: 5. The CDR3 consists of 16 residues. The germline gives CDR1 SGHNT, CDR2 YYREEE (reference sequence). The CDR3 DNA reads TGTGCCAGCAGCTTGGGAGGGGGCCCGACCTACAATGAGCAGTTCTTC. Residues: CASSLGGGPTYNEQFF.

The chain links TRBV11-2 to TRBJ2-5, with D tentatively TRBD1 (5 bases). The CDR3 sequence is 14 residues long. Germline V gene lookup returns CDR1 SGHAT and CDR2 FQNNGV. V dropped 5 bases and J dropped 5 bases, with 15 bases sitting between them. The CDR3: CASSHSTDEETQYF. In DNA, the CDR3 is TGTGCCAGCAGCCATTCGACAGATGAGGAGACCCAGTACTTC.

The chain is built from TRBV6-6 and TRBJ1-1, with D unclear. The CDR3 is 14 amino acids. Germline CDR1 and CDR2: MNHNY and SVGAGI (reference sequence). Trimming pared 9 bases from V and 0 bases from J, leaving 14 bases between. CDR3 bases: TGTGCCAGTAAAATGGACGGAATGAACACTGAAGCTTTCTTT. Amino acids: CASKMDGMNTEAFF.

This rearrangement joins TRBV28 to TRBJ1-5; D is ambiguous. The CDR3 extends over 13 amino acids. Germline V gene lookup returns CDR1 MDHEN and CDR2 SYDVKM. With 3 bases removed from V and 5 bases from J, the gap between germline ends came to 8 bases. CDR3 protein: CASSFTADQPQHF. The CDR3, as DNA: TGTGCCAGCAGTTTCACAGCGGATCAGCCCCAGCATTTT.

This clone was detected a few times. The V and J genes are TRBV28 and TRBJ1-1; no clear D. V was cut by 6 bases and J by 6 bases, with 11 bases left in between. CDR3 length equals 12 residues. The germline CDR1 and CDR2 sequences are MDHEN and SYDVKM. CDR3 sequence reads: CASRFMSAEAFF. Written as DNA, the CDR3 is TGTGCCAGCAGGTTCATGAGCGCTGAAGCTTTCTTT. The complete variable domain, with remaining parts taken from reference TRBV28 and TRBJ1-1, reads DVKVTQSSRYLVKRTGEKVFLECVQDMDHENMFWYRQDPGLGLRLIYFSYDVKMKEKGDIPEGYSVSREKKERFSLILESASTNQTSMYLCASRFMSAEAFFGQGTRLTVV.

V and J are TRBV6-5 and TRBJ2-2; perhaps TRBD2 as D (5 bases). V lost 6 bases to trimming and J lost 2 bases, with 7 bases between them. CDR1 and CDR2 from the germline V gene are MNHEY and SVGAGI. This CDR3 is 13 amino acids long. The CDR3 nucleotides read TGTGCCAGCAGGCGGGTTAACACCGGGGAGCTGTTTTTT. Translated: CASRRVNTGELFF.